This T cell receptor (beta chain) comes out of a study of a mutant IDH1 vaccine in newly diagnosed glioma (dated by TCRdb to 2020 to 2023). Some background on the complete study: The approximately 30 treated patients were around 62% male and roughly 40% female, with a mean age of approximately 38 years. Prior to enrollment, patients had been given standard therapy consisting of radiotherapy alone, temozolomide alone, or radiochemotherapy with temozolomide, with the combination given to most patients. Peripheral blood was drawn at six visits: V03 (baseline), V05, V07, V10, V12 and V13. For exploratory analyses, longitudinal TCRB deep sequencing was carried out in around 26 treated patients wherever samples were available. General findings and caveats noted by the study authors: The authors noted that analyses of patient blood samples could not be reproduced because of sample limitations. Immune responses induced by the vaccine were seen in 90% to 95% of patients across multiple MHC alleles. Selection of PBMC samples for TCRB deep sequencing was based on availability. Changes in the top peripheral T cell clonotypes picked up by TCRB sequencing did not appear to be linked to pseudoprogression.

The label giving this sample's time point can be read as: baseline, week 1 (first vaccination visit). The treatment or condition label on this specimen signifies: pre-vaccination baseline after standard-of-care therapy. All donors had newly diagnosed IDH1-mutant astrocytomas of WHO grade 3 or 4 that showed loss of nuclear ATRX. The samples were drawn from NOA16, a multicentre, single-arm, open-label phase I trial in Germany that tested a mutant IDH1 peptide vaccine in humans for the first time. For immunogenicity testing, the blood drawn at visit V03 was used as the baseline sample. Genomic DNA for TCRB sequencing was extracted from EDTA blood using the DNeasy Blood and Tissue Kit. To prepare the library, the immunoSEQ multiplex PCR assay was applied. Rearranged TCR beta chain sequences were amplified with the hsTCRB Kit following the manufacturer's protocol. An Illumina MiSeq was used to sequence the TCRB libraries. The source study handled its data this way. The kit vendor's proprietary platform handled demultiplexing, trimming and gene mapping. TCRdb stores this immuneACCESS table with in-frame sequences only. Part of the clones is absent; in the studies checked, under half of the shortfall reflects unresolved V genes, and no reason is known for the rest. V and J calls and clone size follow that table, whereas D and trimming were derived from the DNA. The sample yields approximately 36,000 clones; about 73% were counted once. Together, the top ten hold approximately 9.9% of the sample.

On this clone: It lacks a known antigen. Base qualities are not provided; no much larger clone lies one nucleotide away.

Sequenced here: PBMCs, sampled from a glioma patient treated with radiotherapy, temozolomide or both. The clonotype was recovered from a man aged 40-49 years with glioma. Some clones in this sample may be carry-over from other donors' samples.

In nucleotide form, the sequence is TGTGCCAGCAGCTGGGGGTACGAGCAGTACTTC. This gives the protein CASSWGYEQYF. The chain is assembled from TRBV11-2 and TRBJ2-7, with the D call perhaps TRBD1 or TRBD2, each one matching 5 bases. Per the germline V gene, SGHAT is the CDR1 and FQNNGV is the CDR2. The trim is 4 bases for V and 4 bases for J, with a gap of 5 bases between the germline ends. The CDR3, cysteine through phenylalanine, is 11 amino acids long. The only DNA kept is the CDR3, 33 bases in frame from the first base.